The rows below give T cell receptor beta chains drawn from one sample of a study of blood T cells in healthy people across ages. TCRdb analysed the 5' RACE reads with MiXCR anew, one entry per CDR3 protein. Of about 930,000 distinct CDR3 sequences detected, 29% appear once; the ten largest clones hold more than 8.5%. These same records also appear under a second study, on T cells of mothers and their children.

Material: blood. Receptors originate from a woman aged 40-49 years in good health. CDR3s include the opening cysteine and the closing phenylalanine or tryptophan. The order of the fields is V gene, clone size, J gene, D gene, CDR3 protein, CDR3 DNA. A D gene is named only where the DNA matches it firmly. The listing skips clone size in some rows; elsewhere it reads once, few, many or a size class.

v_call: TRBV12-3/TRBV12-4; clone_size: .; j_call: TRBJ1-5; d_call: .; cdr3_aa: CASSPGSSGEDQPQHF; cdr3_nt: TGTGCCAGCAGTCCTGGATCTTCAGGGGAAGATCAGCCCCAGCATTTT
v_call: TRBV7-9; clone_size: .; j_call: TRBJ1-2; d_call: TRBD1; cdr3_aa: CASSYKQGARLYGYTF; cdr3_nt: TGTGCCAGCAGTTATAAACAGGGGGCCCGTCTCTATGGCTACACCTTC
v_call: TRBV7-9; clone_size: .; j_call: TRBJ1-2; d_call: .; cdr3_aa: CASSHLNRALDSGYTF; cdr3_nt: TGTGCCAGCAGCCACCTTAACAGGGCTTTAGACTCTGGCTACACCTTC
v_call: TRBV6-2/TRBV6-3; clone_size: few; j_call: TRBJ2-5; d_call: .; cdr3_aa: CASSKGFQETQYF; cdr3_nt: TGTGCCAGCAGTAAAGGGTTTCAAGAGACCCAGTACTTC
v_call: TRBV7-2; clone_size: .; j_call: TRBJ2-4; d_call: .; cdr3_aa: CASSPSNGDIQYF; cdr3_nt: TGTGCCAGCAGCCCTTCGAATGGTGACATTCAGTACTTC
v_call: TRBV15; clone_size: many; j_call: TRBJ2-1; d_call: .; cdr3_aa: CATSRDRGEQFF; cdr3_nt: TGTGCCACCAGCAGAGATCGGGGTGAGCAGTTCTTC
v_call: TRBV7-9; clone_size: .; j_call: TRBJ2-1; d_call: TRBD2; cdr3_aa: CASSPPGTSGNEQFF; cdr3_nt: TGTGCCAGCAGCCCCCCCGGGACTAGCGGGAATGAGCAGTTCTTC
v_call: TRBV6-1; clone_size: many; j_call: TRBJ2-1; d_call: .; cdr3_aa: CASSEGGAPYNEQFF; cdr3_nt: TGTGCCAGCAGTGAGGGGGGGGCTCCTTACAATGAGCAGTTCTTC
v_call: TRBV12-3/TRBV12-4; clone_size: few; j_call: TRBJ1-6; d_call: TRBD1; cdr3_aa: CASSPGQGGGYSPLHF; cdr3_nt: TGTGCCAGCAGTCCGGGACAGGGTGGTGGATATTCACCCCTCCACTTT
v_call: TRBV20-1; clone_size: .; j_call: TRBJ2-1; d_call: TRBD2; cdr3_aa: CSVRLAGAPNEQFF; cdr3_nt: TGCAGTGTCAGACTAGCGGGAGCCCCCAATGAGCAGTTCTTC
v_call: TRBV4-1; clone_size: many; j_call: TRBJ2-7; d_call: .; cdr3_aa: CASSQDRTAQYF; cdr3_nt: TGCGCCAGCAGCCAAGATCGGACAGCGCAGTACTTC
v_call: TRBV6-1; clone_size: many; j_call: TRBJ1-2; d_call: .; cdr3_aa: CASSEFGQGRNYGYTF; cdr3_nt: TGTGCCAGCAGTGAATTCGGTCAGGGCAGGAACTATGGCTACACCTTC
v_call: TRBV7-2; clone_size: .; j_call: TRBJ2-5; d_call: TRBD2; cdr3_aa: CASSRGTSGFQETQYF; cdr3_nt: TGTGCCAGCAGCCGAGGGACTAGCGGGTTCCAAGAGACCCAGTACTTC
v_call: TRBV5-1; clone_size: once; j_call: TRBJ2-3; d_call: .; cdr3_aa: CASSLGIYSSTDTQYF; cdr3_nt: TGCGCCAGCAGCTTGGGGATCTACTCTAGCACAGATACGCAGTATTTT
v_call: TRBV28; clone_size: .; j_call: TRBJ2-5; d_call: .; cdr3_aa: CASTNLIFETQYF; cdr3_nt: TGTGCCAGCACCAACCTTATTTTCGAGACCCAGTACTTC
v_call: TRBV7-8; clone_size: few; j_call: TRBJ1-6; d_call: TRBD1; cdr3_aa: CASSLLGQGSPLHF; cdr3_nt: TGTGCCAGCAGCTTACTGGGACAGGGTTCACCCCTCCACTTT
v_call: TRBV7-2; clone_size: .; j_call: TRBJ2-7; d_call: TRBD2; cdr3_aa: CASSLVSTSGGSYEQYF; cdr3_nt: TGTGCCAGCAGCTTAGTATCAACTAGCGGGGGGTCCTACGAGCAGTACTTC
v_call: TRBV29-1; clone_size: many; j_call: TRBJ2-5; d_call: TRBD1; cdr3_aa: CSANRGRETQYF; cdr3_nt: TGCAGCGCAAACAGGGGTCGGGAGACCCAGTACTTC
v_call: TRBV9; clone_size: few; j_call: TRBJ2-7; d_call: TRBD2; cdr3_aa: CASSTSGVTLGEQYF; cdr3_nt: TGTGCCAGCAGCACTAGCGGGGTTACCTTAGGGGAGCAGTACTTC
v_call: TRBV29-1; clone_size: many; j_call: TRBJ2-3; d_call: TRBD2; cdr3_aa: CSVVGGDGGTDTQYF; cdr3_nt: TGCAGCGTTGTGGGGGGGGATGGGGGCACAGATACGCAGTATTTT